Below are 32 T cell receptor beta chains sequenced from a single sample in a study of blood T cells in healthy people across ages. Alongside a J-beta primer mix, a sample-barcoded 5' primer served in a second PCR lasting about 6 to 12 cycles. TCRdb passed the 5' RACE reads through MiXCR, listing each CDR3 protein once. The table records about 970,000 distinct CDR3 sequences, roughly 50% of them present only once. Material for sequencing was blood. The receptor source for this set is a woman aged 55-75 years in good health.

J is TRBJ2-7 and V is TRBV6-2 or TRBV6-3; D gene uncertain. CDR3 length: 11 residues. CDR1 is MNHEY and CDR2 is SVGEGT in the germline V gene. The ends were cut back, 8 bases at V and 3 bases at J, with 8 bases in the middle. CDR3 residues: CASRTIYEQYF. The CDR3 bases are TGTGCCAGCCGCACCATCTACGAGCAGTACTTC.

On this clonotype itself: A much larger clone lies a single base off, so this may be a read error. V gene TRBV7-9 combines with J gene TRBJ1-1; D remains unclear. Germline V CDR1 and CDR2: SEHNR, FQNEAQ (reference sequence). Trimming removed 11 bases from V and 5 bases from J, with 18 bases in between. The CDR3 loop spans 13 amino acids. CDR3 sequence (DNA): TGTGCCCGCCGGACCGGTGGCGATACTGAAGCTTTCTTT. Residues: CARRTGGDTEAFF.

Regarding this clonotype: A read error may account for a junction end that differs from germline. V is TRBV9 and J is TRBJ1-1, with 7 nucleotides matching TRBD1. Germline CDR1 and CDR2: SGDLS and YYNGEE. This CDR3 contains 16 residues. The CDR3 reads CTSSLGPTGANTEAFF. CDR3 coding DNA: TGTACCAGCAGCCTAGGCCCTACAGGGGCCAACACTGAAGCTTTCTTT.

The CDR3 DNA is TGTGCCATCAGTGAGAATTTGAGTGCGGCTGGCTACACCTTC. This translates into CAISENLSAAGYTF. The chain has TRBV10-3 and TRBJ1-2; D is unresolved. Trimming cost V 2 bases and J 7 bases, with 14 bases left between them. CDR1 ENHRY and CDR2 SYGVKD come from the germline V gene. The length of the CDR3 is 14 residues.

In this sample, this clonotype turned up a few times. V is TRBV29-1 and J is TRBJ2-1; TRBD2 aligns across 7 bases. CDR3 length: 13 residues. The V gene's germline CDR1 is SQVTM and CDR2 ANQGSEA. V shed 3 bases and J 9 bases; nucleotides not matched to a gene: 8. CDR3 sequence reads: CSVDPSGAGEQFF. The DNA of the CDR3 is TGCAGCGTTGATCCTAGCGGAGCCGGTGAGCAGTTCTTC.

This rearrangement joins TRBV18 to TRBJ2-3; TRBD2 aligns across 9 bases. The ends lost 5 bases at V and 7 bases at J; junction bases unmatched: 13. Germline loops: CDR1 KGHSH, CDR2 LQKENI. This CDR3 is 16 amino acids long. The chain's CDR3 is CASSEEVRTSAHTQYF. CDR3 nucleotides: TGTGCCAGCTCAGAGGAAGTAAGGACTAGCGCTCATACGCAGTATTTT.

At least ten counts were recorded for this clonotype. This chain connects TRBV4-1 to TRBJ2-3; D not resolved. V was pared by 0 bases and J by 2 bases, with 12 bases between. This CDR3 is 16 amino acids long. Germline CDR1 MGHRA, CDR2 YSYEKL. CDR3 sequence: CASSQDVAAYTDTQYF. The CDR3 DNA sequence: TGCGCCAGCAGCCAAGATGTGGCCGCTTACACAGATACGCAGTATTTT.

This chain connects TRBV6-2 or TRBV6-3 to TRBJ2-3, with 9 bases that match TRBD2. V lost 2 bases and J lost 0; bases outside the gene matches: 9. This CDR3 has 18 residues. CDR1 is MNHEY and CDR2 is SVGEGT in the germline V gene. The CDR3 DNA is TGTGCCAGCAGTTACCCTAAAGTAGCGGGAGCTAGCACAGATACGCAGTATTTT. Amino acid sequence: CASSYPKVAGASTDTQYF.

The rearrangement joins TRBV25-1 to TRBJ2-1; possibly TRBD1 for D (6 bases). The CDR3 contains 16 residues. V was clipped by 0 bases and J by 2 bases, with 11 bases between them. Germline V lookup: CDR1 MGHDK, CDR2 SYGVNS. For the CDR3, the DNA is TGTGCCAGCAGTGAATATCAGGGGTTTGCCTACAATGAGCAGTTCTTC. It encodes CASSEYQGFAYNEQFF.

CDR3 bases: TGTGCCAGCAGCTTGGTGGGGGTTCCAGCTAGCACAGATACGCAGTATTTT. Its protein is CASSLVGVPASTDTQYF. The V and J genes are TRBV5-6 and TRBJ2-3; D could derive from TRBD1 or TRBD2 (5 bases each). Trimming left V 0 bases short and J 0 bases short, with 14 bases between. Germline CDR1 SGHDT, CDR2 YYEEEE. The CDR3 sequence is 17 residues long.

The chain's CDR3 is CASSVIEGNEQFF. The CDR3 nucleotides are TGTGCCAGCAGTGTGATAGAGGGCAATGAGCAGTTCTTC. The rearrangement joins TRBV12-3 or TRBV12-4 to TRBJ2-1; D is possibly TRBD2 (5 bases). The CDR3 contains 13 residues. V was pared by 5 bases and J by 6 bases, with 11 bases between.

J is TRBJ1-1 and V is TRBV20-1; no reliable D call. Trimming cost V 0 bases and J 1 base, with 9 bases left between them. This CDR3 region has 14 residues. Per germline, CDR1 DFQATT and CDR2 SNEGSKA (reference sequence). CDR3 sequence reads: CSARDGKGNTEAFF. As DNA, the CDR3 is TGCAGTGCTAGAGATGGAAAGGGGAACACTGAAGCTTTCTTT.

The chain employs TRBV3-1 and TRBJ1-3; possibly TRBD1 for D (6 bases). Germline V lookup: CDR1 LGHDT, CDR2 YNNKEL (reference sequence). V lost 4 bases and J lost 4, with 20 bases in between. CDR3 length: 17 amino acids. The CDR3 protein is CASSRFARGPSGNTIYF. The DNA for the CDR3 is TGTGCCAGCAGCCGCTTTGCCAGGGGTCCTTCAGGAAACACCATATATTTT.

The J gene is TRBJ1-2, the V gene TRBV29-1; no clear D gene. V was pared by 5 bases and J by 1 base, with 11 bases between. CDR1 and CDR2 (germline): SQVTM, ANQGSEA. This CDR3 has 13 residues. The DNA for the CDR3 is TGCAGCGTTCGGGCAGGTTTTAACTATGGCTACACCTTC. Its protein product is CSVRAGFNYGYTF.

The V call is TRBV2, the J call TRBJ2-3; 8 bases agree with TRBD2. Germline-derived CDR1 and CDR2 are SNHLY and FYNNEI. The CDR3 sequence is 15 residues long. V dropped 6 bases and J dropped 3; count of bases not matched to a gene: 8. As DNA, the CDR3 is TGTGCCAGCAGAGCCGGGACTAGTAAAACAGATACGCAGTATTTT. It specifies CASRAGTSKTDTQYF.

This chain links TRBV6-6 with TRBJ1-4; TRBD1 matches at 7 bases. The CDR3 is made up of 17 amino acids. Losses at the gene ends were 0 bases for V and 5 bases for J; bases not matched to a gene: 9. Per the germline V gene, CDR1 is MNHNY and CDR2 is SVGAGI (reference sequence). In nucleotides, the CDR3 is TGTGCCAGCAGTTACTCGGGTTCGGGACAGCTGAATGAAAAACTGTTTTTT. It codes for CASSYSGSGQLNEKLFF.

This clonotype was seen more than once but under ten times. The chain joins TRBV6-5 to TRBJ2-6; a possible D gene is TRBD2 (6 bases). CDR3 length: 17 residues. Germline V gene data show CDR1 as MNHEY and CDR2 as SVGAGI. Trimming pared 0 bases from V and 0 bases from J, leaving 9 bases between. DNA for the CDR3: TGTGCCAGCAGTTACTCGGGGGGTATCTCTGGGGCCAACGTCCTGACTTTC. Residues: CASSYSGGISGANVLTF.

The gene calls are TRBV27 and TRBJ2-1; 9 positions match TRBD2. This CDR3 is built from 15 residues. Trimming at V came to 2 bases and at J to 5 bases, leaving 4 bases not matched to a gene. Germline V gene data show CDR1 as MNHEY and CDR2 as SMNVEV (reference sequence). The CDR3 reads CASSLASGNHNEQFF. The CDR3 nucleotides are TGTGCCAGCAGTTTAGCTAGCGGGAACCACAATGAGCAGTTCTTC.

The chain carries TRBV4-2 and TRBJ2-1; 10 bases are a match to TRBD2. Trimming removed 1 base from V and 9 bases from J; junction bases left unmatched: 9. The CDR3 extends over 16 amino acids. Germline V gene sequence: CDR1 LGHNA, CDR2 YNFKEQ. The CDR3 region is CASSQGRAQREGEQFF. CDR3 sequence (DNA): TGTGCCAGCAGCCAAGGAAGGGCCCAGCGGGAGGGTGAGCAGTTCTTC.

The chain carries TRBV12-3 or TRBV12-4 and TRBJ2-3; D is unresolved. V lost 6 bases and J 1 base, leaving 20 bases between the germline ends. The CDR3 is made up of 17 amino acids. The CDR3 region is CASRIPTGRPGTDTQYF. CDR3 nucleotides: TGTGCCAGCAGAATCCCGACTGGACGTCCGGGCACAGATACGCAGTATTTT.

This clonotype was picked up many times. The genes are TRBV5-1 and TRBJ2-3; D gene unclear. The V and J ends lost 4 bases and 6 bases respectively, with 18 bases between them. Germline V CDR1 and CDR2: SGHRS, YFSETQ. The CDR3 sequence is 15 residues long. CDR3 sequence (DNA): TGCGCCAGCAGCCTGGCCCTTCACAAAACGGATACGCAGTATTTT. Amino acid sequence: CASSLALHKTDTQYF.

J is TRBJ2-1 and V is TRBV3-1; the match to TRBD1 covers 11 bases. Trimming cost V 1 base and J 10 bases; bases outside gene matches: 3. This CDR3 has 14 residues. CDR1 is LGHDT, CDR2 YNNKEL, per germline (reference sequence). The DNA of the CDR3 is TGTGCCAGCAGCCAAGGGACAGGGGGCTGGGAGCAGTTCTTC. This codes for CASSQGTGGWEQFF.

This clonotype was observed a few times. This chain uses TRBV14 with TRBJ2-7; 11 bases agree with TRBD2. This CDR3 spans 16 amino acids. V gave up 5 bases and J gave up 0 bases; unmatched junction bases: 6. The germline V gene has CDR1 SGHDN and CDR2 FVKESK. The CDR3 loop is CASSTVAGGYSYEQYF. CDR3 DNA: TGTGCCAGCAGCACTGTAGCGGGAGGGTACTCCTACGAGCAGTACTTC.

This chain joins TRBV9 and TRBJ2-4; D is possibly TRBD1 or TRBD2 (5 bases each). Germline CDR1 SGDLS, CDR2 YYNGEE. V lost 4 bases to trimming and J lost 8 bases, with 7 bases between them. This CDR3 is built from 11 residues. Here the CDR3 DNA reads TGTGCCAGCAGCAGAGGGGACATTCAGTACTTC. It encodes CASSRGDIQYF.

This clonotype was detected only a few times. The chain uses TRBV20-1 and TRBJ2-2, with a possible D match to TRBD2 (6 bases). V was cut by 1 base and J by 7 bases, with 13 bases left in between. Germline loops: CDR1 DFQATT, CDR2 SNEGSKA (reference sequence). This CDR3 spans 14 amino acids. The DNA for the CDR3 is TGCAGTGCTAGAGCGGGACTCTCCGTCGGGGAGCTGTTTTTT. Translating it yields CSARAGLSVGELFF.

The table lists this clonotype with a few counts. This chain uses TRBV29-1 with TRBJ2-5, with D maybe TRBD2 (5 bases). CDR3 length: 12 amino acids. Germline CDR1 reads SQVTM; CDR2 reads ANQGSEA. The V end lost 8 bases, the J end lost 5 bases, and 15 bases lay between the germline ends. The CDR3 coding sequence is TGCAGCATCCGAGGGTTGGCTGAGACCCAGTACTTC. Its protein is CSIRGLAETQYF.

The sample holds many counts of this clonotype. This chain connects TRBV4-2 to TRBJ2-7, with 7 bases identical to TRBD2. This CDR3 has 16 amino acids. V shed 0 bases and J 1 base; nucleotides not matched to a gene: 6. Germline CDR1 is LGHNA and CDR2 is YNFKEQ. The CDR3 is CASSQDGASGSYEQYF. The CDR3 DNA reads as TGTGCCAGCAGCCAAGATGGGGCTAGCGGATCCTACGAGCAGTACTTC.

This clonotype appeared a few times. J is TRBJ2-7 and V is TRBV5-1, with 9 bases fitting TRBD2. In germline, CDR1 is SGHRS, CDR2 YFSETQ. The CDR3 has 15 residues. V was pared by 3 bases and J by 2 bases, with 6 bases of the junction left unmatched. This chain's CDR3 is CASSSGLARAYEQYF. The DNA for the CDR3 is TGCGCCAGCAGCTCCGGACTAGCGAGAGCCTACGAGCAGTACTTC.

The chain links TRBV28 to TRBJ2-7, with 13 nucleotides matching TRBD2. The CDR3 is 16 amino acids. V lost 5 bases, J lost 0 bases, and 4 bases stayed unmatched. CDR1 MDHEN and CDR2 SYDVKM come from the germline V gene. CDR3 amino acids: CASSGLAGVTSYEQYF. The CDR3 nucleotides are TGTGCCAGCAGTGGACTAGCGGGAGTCACCTCCTACGAGCAGTACTTC. The full variable domain, its missing parts supplied by reference TRBV28 and TRBJ2-7, is DVKVTQSSRYLVKRTGEKVFLECVQDMDHENMFWYRQDPGLGLRLIYFSYDVKMKEKGDIPEGYSVSREKKERFSLILESASTNQTSMYLCASSGLAGVTSYEQYFGPGTRLTVT.

The chain is built from TRBV6-1 and TRBJ2-1, with TRBD2 matching over 10 bases. Trimming took 8 bases from V and 5 from J; bases not matched to a gene: 3. The CDR3 totals 13 residues. Per the germline V gene, CDR1 is MNHNS and CDR2 is SASEGT. DNA for the CDR3: TGTGCCAGCGGGGGACTAGCGCACAATGAGCAGTTCTTC. Translated, it gives CASGGLAHNEQFF.

This clonotype has more than one count but fewer than ten. The V gene is TRBV29-1, the J gene TRBJ2-7; tentative D call: TRBD2 (6 bases). The J call is doubtful: the DNA matches TRBJ2-5 better. The CDR3 contains 11 residues. Germline lookup yields CDR1 SQVTM and CDR2 ANQGSEA. The CDR3 reads CSVDFGGTQYF. CDR3 DNA sequence: TGCAGCGTTGATTTCGGGGGGACCCAGTACTTC.

This rearrangement joins TRBV6-2 or TRBV6-3 to TRBJ2-1; TRBD2 aligns across 14 bases. The length of the CDR3 is 13 residues. J was trimmed by 9 bases and V by 11 bases; bases with no gene match: 6. Germline V gives CDR1 MNHEY, CDR2 SVGEGT. CDR3 amino acids: CAVGLAGVREQFF. DNA of the CDR3: TGTGCCGTGGGACTAGCGGGAGTGCGTGAGCAGTTCTTC.